These 3 T cell receptor beta chains share one sample of origin, sequenced in a study of CD8 T cells in ankylosing spondylitis. Study-wide points: A TCR beta motif of roughly 8 highly homologous variants appeared characteristic of ankylosing spondylitis blood.

TCRdb re-called the 5' RACE reads with MiXCR, one entry per CDR3 protein. The table records about 500,000 distinct CDR3 sequences, roughly 5% of them present only once. No cognate antigen is known for these TCRs. Sequenced material: blood, either unsorted or a sorted T cell fraction (not recorded which). Receptors originate from a male donor with ankylosing spondylitis.

The chain uses TRBV5-1 and TRBJ2-5, with D tentatively TRBD1 or TRBD2 (5 bases each). Germline V gives CDR1 SGHRS, CDR2 YFSETQ. The CDR3 has 13 amino acids. V lost 2 bases to trimming and J lost 5 bases, with 10 bases between them. The CDR3 DNA reads TGCGCCAGCAGCTTTGGGGGATCGGAGACCCAGTACTTC. Translation gives CASSFGGSETQYF.

This clonotype was detected many times. The rearrangement joins TRBV20-1 to TRBJ2-7; D unclear. This CDR3 region has 12 residues. V shed 5 bases and J shed 4 bases, with 12 bases lying between them. Germline V gene sequence: CDR1 DFQATT, CDR2 SNEGSKA (reference sequence). CDR3 loop: CSAATRPYEQYF. CDR3 in DNA: TGCAGTGCTGCGACACGACCTTACGAGCAGTACTTC.

This clonotype was seen many times. V and J are TRBV4-3 and TRBJ1-5; perhaps TRBD1 as D (6 bases). The CDR3 has 14 amino acids. The V end lost 4 bases, the J end lost 3 bases, and 10 bases lay between the germline ends. The germline gives CDR1 LGHNA, CDR2 YSLEER. The CDR3 loop reads CASSRGQNNQPQHF. CDR3 DNA sequence: TGCGCCAGCAGCCGAGGACAGAACAATCAGCCCCAGCATTTT.